The clone carrying this T cell receptor beta chain turned up a few times. Original processing notes: Amplification with reference gene primers provided the estimates of nucleated cell counts. The protocol was immunoSEQ multiplex PCR, while the TCRdb copy is restricted to in-frame clones and leaves out a portion. That table supplies the V and J calls and clone size; D and trimming were determined from the DNA. The table lists tens of thousands of clones, 65% to 70% of them singletons. This CDR3 is built from 13 residues. Germline CDR1 and CDR2: SGDLS and YYNGEE. V lost 3 bases, J lost 5 bases, and 11 bases lay in between. This sample stems from a study of blood T cell repertoires in COVID-19. Study in general: Sites across the United States, Italy and Spain contributed samples from acute and convalescent COVID-19.

The sequencing sample was made of peripheral blood. The rearrangement links TRBV9 to TRBJ1-1; unclear D gene. The clonotype was recovered from a human donor in a cohort sampled during active COVID-19. The CDR3 nucleotides are TGTGCCAGCAGCGCCTACACCGGGACTGAAGCTTTCTTT. Residues: CASSAYTGTEAFF.